The rows below give T cell receptor beta chains drawn from one sample of a study of cytomegalovirus exposure and HLA in healthy donors. The data were produced by immunoSEQ multiplex PCR, yet TCRdb's version contains in-frame clones alone and is incomplete. Its table records more than 90,000 clones. The sequenced sample consisted of PBMCs. These receptors all stem from a man aged 25-45 years in good health and CMV-seronegative. Both conserved end residues are part of each CDR3.

CDR3 length,J gene,V gene,CDR3 protein
16,TRBJ1-6,TRBV7-9,CASSFGGSAYNSPLHF
15,TRBJ1-5,TRBV28,CASRMNRGRNQPQHF
15,TRBJ1-1,TRBV7-6,CASSFWMGGGPEAFF
14,TRBJ2-5,TRBV11-3,CASSPSAGQETQYF
12,TRBJ2-5,TRBV7-2,CASSPQRETQYF
17,TRBJ1-1,TRBV18,CASSRTGQGAWGAEAFF
16,TRBJ2-2,TRBV7-2,CASSWYGEVNTGELFF
14,TRBJ2-3,TRBV5-1,CASSLTRRTDTQYF
14,TRBJ1-4,TRBV15,CATSRAGGGEKLFF
17,TRBJ2-1,TRBV9,CASSLQTSGPSRGEQFF
14,TRBJ1-1,TRBV7-9,CASSVGQTMAEAFF
16,TRBJ2-7,TRBV28,CASSPHESHRGYEQYF
14,TRBJ1-3,TRBV5-1,CASSPQGSGNTIYF
15,TRBJ1-5,TRBV10-3,CAISDTLGGGQPQHF
13,TRBJ1-2,TRBV30,CAWKLGADYGYTF
12,TRBJ2-7,TRBV28,CASSPQGYEQYF
15,TRBJ2-7,TRBV7-6,CASSSFPGTTYEQYF
14,TRBJ1-5,TRBV5-1,CASSQKGGNQPQHF
15,TRBJ2-5,TRBV7-9,CASSSPRAGGETQYF
14,TRBJ1-1,TRBV5-4,CASSLGTVNTEAFF
14,TRBJ1-4,TRBV6-5,CASSYRGSNEKLFF
12,TRBJ1-1,TRBV13,CASSRDNLEAFF
15,TRBJ2-1,TRBV5-5,CASSPWTAHYNEQFF
15,TRBJ1-5,TRBV7-2,CASSLSGDSNQPQHF
14,TRBJ1-5,TRBV2,CASREGFGNQPQHF
13,TRBJ1-2,TRBV6-4,CASSADGSGGYTF
13,TRBJ2-7,TRBV10-3,CAISEGTSGAQYF
13,TRBJ1-1,TRBV6-1,CASSEDIYTEAFF
15,TRBJ1-6,TRBV9,CASSVGYRGGTPLHF
12,TRBJ2-7,TRBV6-1,CASSGRDYEQYF
16,TRBJ2-5,TRBV27,CASSSPARGGTETQYF
14,TRBJ1-3,TRBV4-1,CASSQGRTGNTIYF
13,TRBJ2-7,TRBV5-6,CASSIDRGNEQYF
14,TRBJ2-1,TRBV5-1,CASRMAGPYNEQFF
19,TRBJ2-4,TRBV5-1,CASSPGTEGGGRAKNIQYF
21,TRBJ1-5,TRBV21-1,CASSKRNRDRGRLDSNQPQHF
18,TRBJ1-3,TRBV7-2,CASSLVSAGGLSGNTIYF
15,TRBJ1-2,TRBV27,CASSRGGQGASGYTF
18,TRBJ2-3,TRBV7-9,CASSSSLTSGGIPDTQYF
15,TRBJ1-1,TRBV7-8,CASSSQTGVDTEAFF
15,TRBJ2-1,TRBV27,CASNGPSGGINEQFF
15,TRBJ2-7,TRBV7-9,CASSLGGTGPYEQYF